The 26 T cell receptor beta chains presented below share a single source sample, sequenced in a study of shared clonotypes between healthy human individuals. The table came from immunoSEQ multiplex PCR; TCRdb's copy has only in-frame clones and leaves some out. The sample records about 820,000 clones, around 93% being singletons. In the naive CD8 group, cells lacked CD45RO and were positively selected for CCR7, so terminally differentiated effector memory CD45RA+ cells were left out. The sequencing input was naive CD8+ T cells sorted from blood. All receptors derive from a man aged 25-40 years in good health.

V usage is TRBV18 and J usage is TRBJ2-7; D ambiguous. Germline V gene lookup returns CDR1 KGHSH and CDR2 LQKENI. The V end lost 0 bases, the J end lost 3 bases, and 3 bases lay between the germline ends. The CDR3 contains 12 residues. The CDR3 sequence: CASSPPNYEQYF. The CDR3 nucleotides are TGTGCCAGCTCACCACCTAACTACGAGCAGTACTTC.

This clone has just one count. The chain joins TRBV6-5 to TRBJ2-1; tentatively, D is TRBD2 (6 bases). From germline, CDR1 is MNHEY and CDR2 SVGAGI. The V end was cut by 9 bases, the J end by 0 bases, with 15 bases between. There are 15 residues in the CDR3. DNA for the CDR3: TGTGCCAGTACTTGGGCGGGGAGCTCCTACAATGAGCAGTTCTTC. Translation: CASTWAGSSYNEQFF.

The V call is TRBV7-3, the J call TRBJ2-1, with D tentatively TRBD1 or TRBD2 (6 bases each). Germline CDR1 and CDR2: SGHTA and FQGTGA. The germline V and J ends were trimmed by 5 bases and 4 bases, with 21 bases remaining between them. The CDR3 contains 17 residues. The CDR3 loop is CASSPPEGGVGYNEQFF. CDR3 nucleotide sequence: TGTGCCAGCAGCCCCCCAGAGGGGGGAGTGGGATACAATGAGCAGTTCTTC.

The chain carries TRBV7-2 and TRBJ2-2, with 7 nucleotides matching TRBD1. CDR3 length equals 14 residues. V shed 5 bases, J shed 6 bases, and the junction held 6 bases outside the gene matches. CDR1 and CDR2 (germline): SGHTA, FQGNSA. The CDR3 coding sequence is TGTGCCAGCAGCCCGTCCCAGGGGGCCGGGGAGCTGTTTTTT. Residues: CASSPSQGAGELFF.

This chain joins TRBV7-6 and TRBJ2-7, with TRBD2 matching over 12 bases. Germline V gene data show CDR1 as SGHVS and CDR2 as FNYEAQ. The length of the CDR3 is 15 residues. V trimming: 5 bases; J trimming: 6 bases; junction bases outside the gene matches: 8. In nucleotides, the CDR3 is TGTGCCAGCAGCCCAAAACTAGCGGGAGGCGTCGAGCAGTACTTC. Protein: CASSPKLAGGVEQYF. The full variable domain, in which reference TRBV7-6 and TRBJ2-7 provide the parts outside the CDR3, is GAGVSQSPRYKVTKRGQDVALRCDPISGHVSLYWYRQALGQGPEFLTYFNYEAQQDKSGLPNDRFSAERPEGSISTLTIQRTEQRDSAMYRCASSPKLAGGVEQYFGPGTRLTVT.

The J gene is TRBJ2-3, the V gene TRBV2; 9 positions match TRBD2. Trimming cost V 5 bases and J 5 bases; bases outside gene matches: 8. The CDR3 extends over 15 amino acids. Per the germline V gene, CDR1 is SNHLY and CDR2 is FYNNEI. The CDR3 is CASSLAGGPEDTQYF. CDR3 coding DNA: TGTGCCAGCAGTTTGGCGGGAGGGCCGGAAGATACGCAGTATTTT.

V usage is TRBV10-3 and J usage is TRBJ2-1; TRBD1 agrees at 7 bases. The germline V gene encodes CDR1 ENHRY and CDR2 SYGVKD. The CDR3 runs 15 residues. The junction had 10 bases not matched to a gene; V was cut back by 6 bases and J by 5 bases. The CDR3 is CAISAGTVRDNEQFF. The CDR3 nucleotides are TGTGCCATCAGCGCCGGGACAGTGCGAGACAATGAGCAGTTCTTC.

This clone was found once. The chain combines TRBV6-1 with TRBJ1-5; weak D call: TRBD1 (6 bases). Germline assignment: CDR1 MNHNS and CDR2 SASEGT. The CDR3 totals 15 residues. V was shortened by 1 base and J by 3 bases, with 10 bases between the two germline ends. CDR3 loop: CASSEGGHVNQPQHF. In nucleotides, the CDR3 is TGTGCCAGCAGTGAAGGGGGACACGTCAATCAGCCCCAGCATTTT.

The sample holds one count of this clone. CDR3 in amino acids: CARNPAAGGSYNEQFF. Written as DNA, the CDR3 is TGTGCCAGGAACCCCGCGGCGGGAGGGTCCTACAATGAGCAGTTCTTC. This chain uses TRBV7-9 with TRBJ2-1; the match to TRBD2 covers 9 bases. CDR1 is SEHNR, CDR2 FQNEAQ, per germline (reference sequence). CDR3 length: 16 residues. V lost 9 bases and J lost 1; bases outside the gene matches: 10.

The chain has TRBV27 and TRBJ1-4; D remains unclear. From germline, CDR1 is MNHEY and CDR2 SMNVEV (reference sequence). The CDR3 extends over 16 amino acids. The germline V and J ends were trimmed by 3 bases and 0 bases, with 11 bases remaining between them. For the CDR3, the DNA is TGTGCCAGCAGTTTTAAAGGACCCGCAACTAATGAAAAACTGTTTTTT. It yields the protein CASSFKGPATNEKLFF.

The table lists this clone with a count of one. V gene TRBV28 combines with J gene TRBJ2-1; unclear D gene. CDR1 MDHEN and CDR2 SYDVKM come from the germline V gene. The CDR3 spans 15 residues. V was clipped by 2 bases and J by 6 bases, with 14 bases between them. For the CDR3, the DNA is TGTGCCAGCAGTTTAGGCGCCTACCGACCCAATGAGCAGTTCTTC. Translated: CASSLGAYRPNEQFF. Supplemented by reference TRBV28 and TRBJ2-1, the full variable domain reads DVKVTQSSRYLVKRTGEKVFLECVQDMDHENMFWYRQDPGLGLRLIYFSYDVKMKEKGDIPEGYSVSREKKERFSLILESASTNQTSMYLCASSLGAYRPNEQFFGPGTRLTVL.

This chain joins TRBV4-3 and TRBJ2-7; 7 bases match TRBD1. This CDR3 is 15 amino acids long. The ends lost 0 bases at V and 1 base at J; junction bases unmatched: 3. Germline-derived CDR1 and CDR2 are LGHNA and YSLEER. Here the CDR3 reads CASSQEQGLSYEQYF. The CDR3 nucleotides are TGCGCCAGCAGCCAAGAACAGGGGCTATCCTACGAGCAGTACTTC.

The rearrangement links TRBV12-5 to TRBJ2-5, with a weak D call TRBD2 (6 bases). Germline V gene lookup returns CDR1 LGHNT and CDR2 FRNRAP. The CDR3 totals 13 residues. V gave up 3 bases and J gave up 2 bases, with 7 bases separating them. CDR3 in DNA: TGTGCTAGTGGTTTTGGGGGGCAAGAGACCCAGTACTTC. It is translated as CASGFGGQETQYF. The whole variable domain, remainder taken from reference TRBV12-5 and TRBJ2-5, is DARVTQTPRHKVTEMGQEVTMRCQPILGHNTVFWYRQTMMQGLELLAYFRNRAPLDDSGMPKDRFSAEMPDATLATLKIQPSEPRDSAVYFCASGFGGQETQYFGPGTRLLVL.

The chain joins TRBV9 to TRBJ1-5; D gene unclear. The CDR3 length is 16 residues. Germline assignment: CDR1 SGDLS and CDR2 YYNGEE. V was clipped by 0 bases and J by 0 bases, with 10 bases between them. Here the CDR3 DNA reads TGTGCCAGCAGCGTAGCTACGACGGATAGCAATCAGCCCCAGCATTTT. It is translated as CASSVATTDSNQPQHF.

The chain has TRBV7-9 and TRBJ2-1; 10 bases are shared with TRBD2. V lost 3 bases and J lost 5; bases outside the gene matches: 7. Germline assignment: CDR1 SEHNR and CDR2 FQNEAQ (reference sequence). CDR3 length: 16 amino acids. For the CDR3, the DNA is TGTGCCAGCAGCTTCCAGCTAGCGGGAGCCCACAATGAGCAGTTCTTC. It is translated as CASSFQLAGAHNEQFF. The variable domain in full, completed from reference TRBV7-9 and TRBJ2-1, reads DTGVSQNPRHKITKRGQNVTFRCDPISEHNRLYWYRQTLGQGPEFLTYFQNEAQLEKSRLLSDRFSAERPKGSFSTLEIQRTEQGDSAMYLCASSFQLAGAHNEQFFGPGTRLTVL.

Concerning this clone: This CDR3 is also generated by other DNA sequences in the sample. V usage is TRBV7-9 and J usage is TRBJ2-5; D remains unclear. The V end was cut by 3 bases, the J end by 5 bases, with 4 bases between. Germline CDR1 reads SEHNR; CDR2 reads FQNEAQ (reference sequence). This CDR3 region has 11 residues. Written as DNA, the CDR3 is TGTGCCAGCAGCTTCGGGGAGACCCAGTACTTC. Residues: CASSFGETQYF.

The V and J genes are TRBV7-9 and TRBJ1-1; no definite D call. V dropped 1 base and J dropped 9 bases, with 12 bases sitting between them. This CDR3 region has 13 residues. Looked up from germline, CDR1 is SEHNR and CDR2 is FQNEAQ (reference sequence). The CDR3 here is CASSLGVGNKAFF. Written as DNA, the CDR3 is TGTGCCAGCAGCTTAGGGGTAGGGAACAAAGCTTTCTTT.

The chain couples TRBV27 to TRBJ2-5; 9 nucleotides align to TRBD1. The DNA end lines up better with TRBJ2-7; the J call may be wrong. The CDR3 is made up of 16 amino acids. From germline, CDR1 is MNHEY and CDR2 SMNVEV (reference sequence). The CDR3 sequence: CASSPHGTGISYEQYF. CDR3 in DNA: TGTGCCAGCAGTCCGCATGGGACAGGGATTTCCTACGAGCAGTACTTC.

This chain links TRBV2 with TRBJ1-5, with D maybe TRBD1 (5 bases). The V gene lost 6 bases and the J gene lost 7 bases, with 16 bases spanning the gap. The CDR3 is 14 residues long. Per germline, CDR1 SNHLY and CDR2 FYNNEI. The CDR3 nucleotides are TGTGCCAGCAGGGATGGGGGGTCCCTACAGCCCCAGCATTTT. The encoded protein is CASRDGGSLQPQHF. The entire variable domain, with the rest obtained from reference TRBV2 and TRBJ1-5, is as follows: EPEVTQTPSHQVTQMGQEVILRCVPISNHLYFYWYRQILGQKVEFLVSFYNNEISEKSEIFDDQFSVERPDGSNFTLKIRSTKLEDSAMYFCASRDGGSLQPQHFGDGTRLSIL.

The V call is TRBV10-1, the J call TRBJ2-2, with D uncertain. CDR3 length equals 16 residues. The ends were cut back, 0 bases at V and 4 bases at J, with 12 bases in the middle. Germline lookup yields CDR1 WNHNN and CDR2 SYGVQD (reference sequence). CDR3 nucleotide sequence: TGCGCCAGCAGTGAGTCTACGAGTGCTGGCACCGGGGAGCTGTTTTTT. Translation gives CASSESTSAGTGELFF.

The genes are TRBV11-2 and TRBJ2-7; the D call may be TRBD1 or TRBD2 (5 bases each). Germline CDR1 SGHAT, CDR2 FQNNGV. This CDR3 contains 15 residues. With 1 base removed from V and 2 bases from J, the gap between germline ends came to 12 bases. CDR3 protein: CASSLVAGTTYEQYF. The CDR3 DNA reads as TGTGCCAGCAGCTTAGTCGCAGGGACGACCTACGAGCAGTACTTC. Using reference TRBV11-2 and TRBJ2-7 for the parts outside the CDR3, the full variable domain is EAGVAQSPRYKIIEKRQSVAFWCNPISGHATLYWYQQILGQGPKLLIQFQNNGVVDDSQLPKDRFSAERLKGVDSTLKIQPAKLEDSAVYLCASSLVAGTTYEQYFGPGTRLTVT.

This rearrangement joins TRBV9 to TRBJ2-1; no reliable D call. In germline, CDR1 is SGDLS, CDR2 YYNGEE. The CDR3 spans 15 residues. Trimming took off 0 bases at V and 3 bases at J, with 10 bases between the two ends. The CDR3, as DNA: TGTGCCAGCAGCGTAGGCAGACTCTTCTACAATGAGCAGTTCTTC. Translation: CASSVGRLFYNEQFF.

This sequence joins TRBV5-4 and TRBJ2-7; D possibly corresponds to TRBD1 (7 bases). The CDR3 has 14 amino acids. V was trimmed by 2 bases and J by 3 bases, leaving 12 bases between them. CDR1 SGHNT and CDR2 YYREEE come from the germline V gene (reference sequence). The CDR3 coding sequence is TGTGCCAGCAGCTTTCAGGGGGGAGGCTACGAGCAGTACTTC. As protein: CASSFQGGGYEQYF.

The rearrangement uses TRBV18 and TRBJ1-1; 7 bases match TRBD1. CDR3 length: 13 residues. Trimming removed 1 base from V and 4 bases from J; junction bases left unmatched: 0. Germline CDR1 reads KGHSH; CDR2 reads LQKENI. CDR3 region: CASSPQGATEAFF. The CDR3 DNA reads as TGTGCCAGCTCACCACAGGGGGCCACTGAAGCTTTCTTT.

The V and J genes are TRBV7-2 and TRBJ1-2; D possibly corresponds to TRBD1 (5 bases). CDR3 length: 15 amino acids. Trimming cost V 6 bases and J 5 bases, with 19 bases left between them. Germline V lookup: CDR1 SGHTA, CDR2 FQGNSA. This CDR3 is CASRTGTDRRYGYTF. The CDR3, as DNA: TGTGCCAGCAGAACCGGGACGGACCGGCGATATGGCTACACCTTC.

The rearrangement links TRBV5-5 to TRBJ2-5; tentatively, D is TRBD2 (6 bases). The CDR3 has 15 residues. Germline CDR1 SGHKS, CDR2 YYEKEE (reference sequence). Between the trimmed V and J ends, which lost 0 bases and 0 bases, there was a span of 9 bases. CDR3 DNA: TGTGCCAGCAGCTTGGAAGGGAGGTACCAAGAGACCCAGTACTTC. This sequence encodes CASSLEGRYQETQYF.